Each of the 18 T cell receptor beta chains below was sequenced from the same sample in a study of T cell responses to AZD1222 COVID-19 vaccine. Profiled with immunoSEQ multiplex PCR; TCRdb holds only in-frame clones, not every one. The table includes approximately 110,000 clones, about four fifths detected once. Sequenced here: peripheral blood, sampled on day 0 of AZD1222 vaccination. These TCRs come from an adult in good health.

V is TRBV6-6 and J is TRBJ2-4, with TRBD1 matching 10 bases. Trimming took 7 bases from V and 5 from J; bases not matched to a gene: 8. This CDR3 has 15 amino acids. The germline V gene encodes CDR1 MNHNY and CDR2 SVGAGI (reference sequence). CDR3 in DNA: TGTGCCAGCAACAGACAGGGGGCTTCGGAAAACATTCAGTACTTC. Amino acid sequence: CASNRQGASENIQYF.

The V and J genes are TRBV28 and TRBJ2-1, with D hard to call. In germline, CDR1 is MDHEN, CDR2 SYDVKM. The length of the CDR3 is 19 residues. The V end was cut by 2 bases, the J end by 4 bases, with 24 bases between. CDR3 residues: CASSLLPFATTGLYNEQFF. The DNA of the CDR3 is TGTGCCAGCAGTTTACTCCCCTTCGCGACGACCGGGTTGTACAATGAGCAGTTCTTC.

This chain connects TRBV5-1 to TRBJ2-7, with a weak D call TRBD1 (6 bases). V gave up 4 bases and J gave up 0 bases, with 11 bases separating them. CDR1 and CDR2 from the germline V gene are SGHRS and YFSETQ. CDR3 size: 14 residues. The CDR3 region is CASSPGAGSYEQYF. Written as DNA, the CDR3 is TGCGCCAGCAGCCCAGGGGCAGGCTCCTACGAGCAGTACTTC.

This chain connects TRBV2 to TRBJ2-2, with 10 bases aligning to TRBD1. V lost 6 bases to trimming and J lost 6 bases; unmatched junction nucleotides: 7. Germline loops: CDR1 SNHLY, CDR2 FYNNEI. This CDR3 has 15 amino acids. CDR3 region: CASSIDRGRPGELFF. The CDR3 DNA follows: TGTGCCAGCAGCATAGACAGGGGGCGTCCCGGGGAGCTGTTTTTT.

CDR3 loop: CASSGGSGYYGYTF. The CDR3 DNA follows: TGTGCCAGCAGTGGGGGCTCAGGGTACTATGGCTACACCTTC. The genes are TRBV6-6 and TRBJ1-2, with a possible D match to TRBD1 (6 bases). Germline values: CDR1 MNHNY, CDR2 SVGAGI (reference sequence). The length of the CDR3 is 14 residues. Trimming removed 5 bases at V and 3 bases at J, with 13 bases between.

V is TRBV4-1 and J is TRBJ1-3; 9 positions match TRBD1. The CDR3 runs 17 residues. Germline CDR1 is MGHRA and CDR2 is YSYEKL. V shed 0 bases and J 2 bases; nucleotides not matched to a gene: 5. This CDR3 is CASSQDSRTGAGNTIYF. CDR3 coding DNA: TGCGCCAGCAGCCAAGATTCGAGGACAGGGGCTGGAAACACCATATATTTT.

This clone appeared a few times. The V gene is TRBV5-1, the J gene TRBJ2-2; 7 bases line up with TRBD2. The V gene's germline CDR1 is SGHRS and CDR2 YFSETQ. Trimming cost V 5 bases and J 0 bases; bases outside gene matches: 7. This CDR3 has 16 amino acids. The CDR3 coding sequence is TGCGCCAGCAGGGCTAGCGGATCTCCGAACACCGGGGAGCTGTTTTTT. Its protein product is CASRASGSPNTGELFF.

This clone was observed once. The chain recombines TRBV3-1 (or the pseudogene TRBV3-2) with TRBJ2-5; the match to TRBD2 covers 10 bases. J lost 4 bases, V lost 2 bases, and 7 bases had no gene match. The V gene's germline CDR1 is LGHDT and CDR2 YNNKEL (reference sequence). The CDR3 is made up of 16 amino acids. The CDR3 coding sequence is TGTGCCAGCAGCCAAAGGGTTAGCGGGAGGACAGAGACCCAGTACTTC. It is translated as CASSQRVSGRTETQYF.

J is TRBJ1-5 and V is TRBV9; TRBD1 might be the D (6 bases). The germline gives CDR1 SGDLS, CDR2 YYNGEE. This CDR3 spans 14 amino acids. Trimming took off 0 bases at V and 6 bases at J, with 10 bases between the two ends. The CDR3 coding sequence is TGTGCCAGCAGCGTAGGGCAGGGGTTTCAGCCCCAGCATTTT. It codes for CASSVGQGFQPQHF. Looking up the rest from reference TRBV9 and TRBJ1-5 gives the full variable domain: DSGVTQTPKHLITATGQRVTLRCSPRSGDLSVYWYQQSLDQGLQFLIQYYNGEERAKGNILERFSAQQFPDLHSELNLSSLELGDSALYFCASSVGQGFQPQHFGDGTRLSIL.

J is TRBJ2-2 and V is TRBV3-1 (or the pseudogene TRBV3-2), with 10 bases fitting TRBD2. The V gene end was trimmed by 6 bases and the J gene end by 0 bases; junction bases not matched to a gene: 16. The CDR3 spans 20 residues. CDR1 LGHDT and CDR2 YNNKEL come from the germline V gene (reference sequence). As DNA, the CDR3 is TGTGCCAGCAGTCCTACTAGCGGGGATTTTCTATTCGCGAACACCGGGGAGCTGTTTTTT. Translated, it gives CASSPTSGDFLFANTGELFF.

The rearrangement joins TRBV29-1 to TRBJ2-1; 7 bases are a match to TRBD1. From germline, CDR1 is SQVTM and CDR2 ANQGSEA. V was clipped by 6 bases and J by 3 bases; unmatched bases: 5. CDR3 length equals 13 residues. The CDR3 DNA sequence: TGCAGCGTGGGACAGATTCTCTACAATGAGCAGTTCTTC. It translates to CSVGQILYNEQFF.

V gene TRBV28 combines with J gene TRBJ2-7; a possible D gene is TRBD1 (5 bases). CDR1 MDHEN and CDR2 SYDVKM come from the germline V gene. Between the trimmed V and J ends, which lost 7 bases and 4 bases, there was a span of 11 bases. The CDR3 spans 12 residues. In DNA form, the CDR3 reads TGTGCCAGCAATCAGGGTTGGTACGAGCAGTACTTC. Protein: CASNQGWYEQYF.

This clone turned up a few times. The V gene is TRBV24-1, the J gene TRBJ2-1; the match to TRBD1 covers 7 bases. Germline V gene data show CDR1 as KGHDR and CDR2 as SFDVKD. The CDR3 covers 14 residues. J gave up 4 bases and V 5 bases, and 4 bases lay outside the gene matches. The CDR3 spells CATSVGGAYNEQFF. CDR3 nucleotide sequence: TGTGCCACCAGTGTAGGGGGCGCATACAATGAGCAGTTCTTC.

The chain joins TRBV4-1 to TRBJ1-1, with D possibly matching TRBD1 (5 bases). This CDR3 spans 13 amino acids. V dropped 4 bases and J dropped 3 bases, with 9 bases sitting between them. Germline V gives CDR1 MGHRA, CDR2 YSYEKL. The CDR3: CASSRTGDTEAFF. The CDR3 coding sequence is TGCGCCAGCAGCCGCACGGGGGACACTGAAGCTTTCTTT.

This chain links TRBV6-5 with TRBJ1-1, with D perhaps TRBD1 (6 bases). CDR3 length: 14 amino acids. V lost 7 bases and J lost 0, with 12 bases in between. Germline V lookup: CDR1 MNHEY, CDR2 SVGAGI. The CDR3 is CASTPRQVNTEAFF. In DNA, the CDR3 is TGTGCCAGCACCCCGAGACAGGTGAACACTGAAGCTTTCTTT.

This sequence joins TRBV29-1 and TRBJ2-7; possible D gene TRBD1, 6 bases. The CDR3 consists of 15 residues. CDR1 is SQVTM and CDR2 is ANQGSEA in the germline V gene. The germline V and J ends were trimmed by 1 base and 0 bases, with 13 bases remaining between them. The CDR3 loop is CSVEVGTLSSYEQYF. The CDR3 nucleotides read TGCAGCGTTGAAGTAGGGACATTAAGCTCCTACGAGCAGTACTTC.

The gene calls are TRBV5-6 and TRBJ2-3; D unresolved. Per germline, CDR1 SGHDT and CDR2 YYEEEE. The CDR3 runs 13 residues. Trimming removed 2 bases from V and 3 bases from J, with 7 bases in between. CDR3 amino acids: CASSFTQTDTQYF. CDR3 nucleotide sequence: TGTGCCAGCAGCTTTACCCAGACAGATACGCAGTATTTT.

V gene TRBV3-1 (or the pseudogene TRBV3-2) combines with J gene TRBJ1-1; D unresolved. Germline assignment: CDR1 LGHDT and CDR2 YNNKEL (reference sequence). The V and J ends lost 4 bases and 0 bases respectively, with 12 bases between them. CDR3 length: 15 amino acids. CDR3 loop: CASSPLDIMNTEAFF. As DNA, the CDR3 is TGTGCCAGCAGCCCTTTAGACATCATGAACACTGAAGCTTTCTTT.